One T cell receptor (beta chain) is described in this entry. This clonotype was observed a few times. Its antigen specificity is not known. The input lacks base qualities; no much larger clone sits a single base away. Systemically healthy Caucasian individuals from Russia, approximately 39 in total and aged roughly 6 to 100 years, were included as donors. About 10 milliliters of peripheral blood were collected from each donor into EDTA-treated Vacutainer tubes. Ficoll-Paque density-gradient centrifugation was used to isolate PBMCs, with at least 7 million obtained per sample. Trizol reagent was used to extract total RNA from the PBMCs, yielding at least 5 micrograms per sample. For every donor, flow cytometry on a PBMC aliquot measured the percentage of naive CD45RAhigh/CD27high T cells. This sample was taken from a study of blood T cells in healthy people across ages (dated by TCRdb to between 2015 and 2016). About the investigation overall: In model experiments, roughly one uniquely barcoded TCR beta cDNA molecule per two T cells was captured by template switching. To avoid experimental bias, donors of different ages were randomly spread across the sequencing lanes. Donors were grouped into four age groups: young (average roughly 15 years), middle-aged (about 40), aged (roughly 67) and long-lived (approximately 75). Using deep sequencing normalized with unique cDNA molecular identifiers, the study measured how TCR beta repertoire diversity changes with age. Two additional independent replicas of 1 million unique cDNA reads from the same blood draw were analyzed for two donors (one aged 18 to 30 and one aged 80 or older). Beyond this particular receptor, the publication reports: Compared with the aged group, the long-lived group had more naive CD4+ T cells, fewer expanded clones and increased TCR diversity, suggesting age selection. There was a strong correlation between observed TCR beta diversity and the percentage of naive T cells measured by flow cytometry. The CMV infection status of donors was not known, potentially confounding age-related changes in expanded clonotypes. Bulk unsorted PBMC profiling prevented conclusive comparison of naive and antigen-experienced compartments. Observed TCR beta diversity per million T cells fell roughly linearly with age, and a significant reduction was already apparent by age around 40. Estimates of total diversity based on one million sequenced T cells were regarded as lower bounds and as underestimates.

The CDR3 spans 16 residues, from the cysteine through the phenylalanine. Just CDR3 DNA is preserved here, 48 bases in frame from base 1. The germline V gene specifies SGHTA as CDR1 and FQGNSA as CDR2. V trim: 4 bases; J trim: 0 bases; unmatched bases: 2. Receptor amplification or capture employed 5' RACE. These reads were obtained on an Illumina HiSeq 2500. A second roughly 6 to 12 cycle PCR used a sample-barcoded 5' primer and a J-beta primer mix. A unique molecular identifier was introduced onto each TCR beta cDNA molecule by a template-switch 5' adaptor carrying 12 random nucleotides. Each sample yielded at least 2.5 million CDR3-containing paired-end reads. First-strand cDNA was synthesized from all RNA with the Mint cDNA synthesis kit, primed by a TRBC-specific oligonucleotide. All cDNA was treated with uracil-DNA glycosylase and then went through a first 18-cycle PCR with the universal primers M1SS and BC2_uni_R. Per the original workflow: Each sample was normalized by randomly selecting 1 million high-quality reads, each carrying a distinct molecular identifier. Instead of being binned into consensus sequences, reads that shared molecular identifiers were thrown out. MiTCR, set to a Q25 quality threshold and the strictest error-elimination algorithm, was used for CDR3 identification, clonotype clustering and error correction. A nonparametric unseen species model with Euler transformation was used to estimate lower-bound total TCR beta diversity. TCRdb reworked the public reads: Q25 trimming with fastp, MiXCR clone assembly, productive beta chains retained. Identical CDR3 proteins give one entry, which carries the most common genes and DNA. TCRdb, rather than the study authors, made the V and J calls. The sample table lists around 790,000 distinct CDR3 sequences, roughly 44% of them with a count of one. The ten largest clones represent 15% to 25% of the sample.

Sequencing was done on a sample of blood. The chain employs TRBV7-2 and TRBJ2-3, with 12 central nucleotides matching TRBD2. The sequence was obtained from a man in his 60s in good health. Read as DNA, the sequence is TGTGCCAGCAGCTACGGACTAGCGGGGAGCACAGATACGCAGTATTTT. Its translation reads: CASSYGLAGSTDTQYF.